The clone carrying this T cell receptor beta chain was counted a few times. One entry per CDR3 protein, called by TCRdb with MiXCR from the RT-PCR reads. This sample has approximately 430,000 distinct CDR3 sequences, with roughly 17% found just once. This sample was included in a study of patients and donors after allogeneic stem cell transplantation. Germline CDR1 is SGDLS and CDR2 is YYNGEE. This CDR3 has 18 residues. Trimming took 1 base from V and 5 from J; bases not matched to a gene: 14. Source material: blood, either unsorted or a sorted T cell fraction (not recorded which). The chain combines TRBV9 with TRBJ2-3; 9 positions match TRBD2. This TCR derives from a human donor who was either an allogeneic HSCT recipient or a stem cell or donor lymphocyte infusion donor (not recorded which). It is not recorded whose cells these are; they may come from a transplant donor. This CDR3 is CASSVTPPGGGAIDTQYF. CDR3 nucleotides: TGTGCCAGCAGCGTAACCCCTCCCGGCGGGGGGGCGATAGATACGCAGTATTTT.